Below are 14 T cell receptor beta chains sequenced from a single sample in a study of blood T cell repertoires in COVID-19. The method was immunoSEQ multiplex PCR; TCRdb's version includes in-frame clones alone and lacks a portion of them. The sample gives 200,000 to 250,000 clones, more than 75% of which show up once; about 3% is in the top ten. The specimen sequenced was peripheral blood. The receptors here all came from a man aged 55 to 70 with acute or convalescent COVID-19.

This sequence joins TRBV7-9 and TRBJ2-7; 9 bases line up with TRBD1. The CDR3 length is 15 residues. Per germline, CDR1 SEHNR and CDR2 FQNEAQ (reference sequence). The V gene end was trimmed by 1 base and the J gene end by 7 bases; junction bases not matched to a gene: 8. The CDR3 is CASSLVGQGSREQYF. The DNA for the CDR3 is TGTGCCAGCAGCTTAGTGGGACAGGGATCGCGGGAGCAGTACTTC.

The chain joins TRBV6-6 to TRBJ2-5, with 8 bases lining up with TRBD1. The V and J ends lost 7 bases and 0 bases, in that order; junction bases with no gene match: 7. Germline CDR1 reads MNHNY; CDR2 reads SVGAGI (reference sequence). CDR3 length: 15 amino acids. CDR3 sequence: CASKRRDRYQETQYF. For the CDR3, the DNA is TGTGCCAGCAAGCGCAGGGACAGGTACCAAGAGACCCAGTACTTC.

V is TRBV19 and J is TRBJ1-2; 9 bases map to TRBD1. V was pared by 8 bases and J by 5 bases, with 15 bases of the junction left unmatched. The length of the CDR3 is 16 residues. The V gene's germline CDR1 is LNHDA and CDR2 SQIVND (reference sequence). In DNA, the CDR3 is TGTGCCAGTTCCGGGACCCTGGACAGGGGCGGATATGGCTACACCTTC. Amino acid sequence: CASSGTLDRGGYGYTF.

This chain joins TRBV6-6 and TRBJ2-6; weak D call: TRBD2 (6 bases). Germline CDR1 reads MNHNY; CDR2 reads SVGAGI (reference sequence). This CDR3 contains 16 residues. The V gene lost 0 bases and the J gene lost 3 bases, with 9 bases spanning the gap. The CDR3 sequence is CASSYSEGFGANVLTF. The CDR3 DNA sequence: TGTGCCAGCAGTTACTCGGAGGGATTTGGGGCCAACGTCCTGACTTTC.

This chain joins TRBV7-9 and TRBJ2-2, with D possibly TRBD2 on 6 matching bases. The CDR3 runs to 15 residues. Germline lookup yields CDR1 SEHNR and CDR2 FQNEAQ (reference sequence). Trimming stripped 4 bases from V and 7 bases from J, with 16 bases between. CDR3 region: CASSYPGAGSGELFF. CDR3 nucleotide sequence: TGTGCCAGCAGCTATCCCGGGGCGGGAAGCGGGGAGCTGTTTTTT.

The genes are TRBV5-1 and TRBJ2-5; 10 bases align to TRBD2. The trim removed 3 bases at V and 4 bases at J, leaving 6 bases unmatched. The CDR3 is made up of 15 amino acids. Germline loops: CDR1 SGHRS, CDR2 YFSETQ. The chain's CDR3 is CASSSASGGPETQYF. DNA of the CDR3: TGCGCCAGCAGCTCAGCTAGCGGGGGCCCAGAGACCCAGTACTTC.

The CDR3 DNA reads as TGTGCCACCAGTGATACGGGCCAGGGGTTTACTGGGGCCAACGTCCTGACTTTC. Encoded protein: CATSDTGQGFTGANVLTF. The V gene is TRBV24-1, the J gene TRBJ2-6, with D perhaps matching TRBD1 (6 bases). Germline V gene lookup returns CDR1 KGHDR and CDR2 SFDVKD. V dropped 3 bases and J dropped 2 bases, with 16 bases sitting between them. This CDR3 contains 18 residues.

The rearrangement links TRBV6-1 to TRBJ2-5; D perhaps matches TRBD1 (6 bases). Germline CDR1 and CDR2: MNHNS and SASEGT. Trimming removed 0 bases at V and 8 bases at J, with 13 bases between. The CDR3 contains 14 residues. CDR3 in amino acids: CASSEAWQGSTQYF. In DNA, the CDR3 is TGTGCCAGCAGTGAAGCTTGGCAGGGGAGTACCCAGTACTTC.

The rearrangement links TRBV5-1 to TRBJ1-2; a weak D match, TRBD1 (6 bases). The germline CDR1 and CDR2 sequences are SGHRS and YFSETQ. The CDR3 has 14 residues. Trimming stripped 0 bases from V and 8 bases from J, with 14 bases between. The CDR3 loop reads CASSLATGLDGYTF. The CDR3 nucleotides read TGCGCCAGCAGCTTGGCCACAGGGTTGGACGGCTACACCTTC.

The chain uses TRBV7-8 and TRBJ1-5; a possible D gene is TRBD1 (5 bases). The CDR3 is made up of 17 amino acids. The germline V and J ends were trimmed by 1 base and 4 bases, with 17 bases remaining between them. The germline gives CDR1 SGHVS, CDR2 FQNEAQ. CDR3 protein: CASSLGLGRGGNQPQHF. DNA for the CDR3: TGTGCCAGCAGCTTAGGCTTAGGTCGGGGGGGAAATCAGCCCCAGCATTTT.

The CDR3 nucleotides read TGTGCCAGCAGCTCCACCACCCTGGAAGCGGGGGGCGGGGAGACCCAGTACTTC. Its translation: CASSSTTLEAGGGETQYF. The V gene is TRBV7-3, the J gene TRBJ2-5; 9 bases are a match to TRBD2. Germline CDR1 reads SGHTA; CDR2 reads FQGTGA. This CDR3 has 18 residues. After removal of 4 bases from V and 5 bases from J, the junction contained 17 bases not matched to a gene.

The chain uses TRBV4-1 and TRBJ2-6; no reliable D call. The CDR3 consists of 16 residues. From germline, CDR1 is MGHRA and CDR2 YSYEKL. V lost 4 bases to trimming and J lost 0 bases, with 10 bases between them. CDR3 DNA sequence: TGCGCCAGCAGCCCCAGACAACCCTCTGGGGCCAACGTCCTGACTTTC. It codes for CASSPRQPSGANVLTF.

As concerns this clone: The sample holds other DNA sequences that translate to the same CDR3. The CDR3 protein is CASSLGQGAYEQYF. CDR3 nucleotides: TGCGCCAGCAGCCTGGGACAGGGAGCCTACGAGCAGTACTTC. V gene TRBV5-1 combines with J gene TRBJ2-7; 9 bases agree with TRBD1. The CDR3 is 14 amino acids. Germline V gives CDR1 SGHRS, CDR2 YFSETQ. Unmatched junction bases numbered 4, after V lost 4 bases and J lost 2 bases.

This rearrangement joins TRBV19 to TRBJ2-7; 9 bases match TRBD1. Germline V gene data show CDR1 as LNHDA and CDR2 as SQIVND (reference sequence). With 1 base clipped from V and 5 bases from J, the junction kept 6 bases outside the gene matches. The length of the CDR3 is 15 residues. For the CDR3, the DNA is TGTGCCAGTAGTATAGCCTGGGGGACAGGGAACGAGCAGTACTTC. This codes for CASSIAWGTGNEQYF. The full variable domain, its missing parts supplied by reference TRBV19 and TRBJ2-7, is DGGITQSPKYLFRKEGQNVTLSCEQNLNHDAMYWYRQDPGQGLRLIYYSQIVNDFQKGDIAEGYSVSREKKESFPLTVTSAQKNPTAFYLCASSIAWGTGNEQYFGPGTRLTVT.